Listed here is a single T cell receptor beta chain. The method was immunoSEQ multiplex PCR; TCRdb's version includes in-frame clones alone and lacks a portion of them. The repertoire holds around 88,000 clones, with just over 90% as singletons. Trimming stripped 0 bases from V and 0 bases from J, with 14 bases between. The CDR3 covers 17 residues. From germline, CDR1 is SNHLY and CDR2 FYNNEI. The data originate from a study of T cell changes during pregnancy in multiple sclerosis. This chain links TRBV2 with TRBJ1-2; D is unclear. The clonotype comes from a female donor in good health, enrolled as a control in a pregnancy study. Sequencing used peripheral blood, obtained after pregnancy. The CDR3 DNA is TGTGCCAGCAGTGAAGCCCCCCGAGGTAGCTCTAACTATGGCTACACCTTC. Its protein product is CASSEAPRGSSNYGYTF.